These T cell receptor beta chains were read from a single sample in a study of tumor-infiltrating lymphocytes in localized non-small cell lung cancer. TCRdb's table, derived via immunoSEQ multiplex PCR, lists solely in-frame clones and lacks some. The sample has 20,000 to 25,000 clones, 80% seen once. Material: lung tumor tissue. These receptors were taken from a human donor with non-small cell lung cancer. Both conserved end residues are part of each CDR3. The D gene is left open where the match is weak. A clone size is listed for some rows: how often the clone was seen (once, few, many), or a class if it is expanded.

J gene	clone size	D gene	V gene	CDR3 protein	CDR3 DNA
TRBJ2-7	once	-	TRBV7-2	CASSLDVVSYEQYF	TGTGCCAGCAGCTTAGATGTAGTCTCCTACGAGCAGTACTTC
TRBJ1-5	-	-	TRBV30	CAWSVAQGRSSYSNQPQHF	TGTGCCTGGAGTGTTGCCCAGGGAAGGAGCTCTTATAGCAATCAGCCCCAGCATTTT
TRBJ2-7	once	TRBD2	TRBV7-2	CASSLSSGSSYEQYF	TGTGCCAGCAGCTTATCTAGCGGGAGCTCCTACGAGCAGTACTTC
TRBJ1-5	-	TRBD1	TRBV30	CASTGSGGNQPQHF	TGTGCCTCGACAGGGTCTGGGGGCAATCAGCCCCAGCATTTT
TRBJ2-7	few	-	TRBV5-1	CASSGHSYEQYF	TGCGCCAGCAGTGGACACTCCTACGAGCAGTACTTC
TRBJ1-2	-	-	TRBV10-2	CASSQVPNYGYTF	TGCGCCAGCAGCCAGGTACCTAACTATGGCTACACCTTC
TRBJ1-5	-	-	TRBV5-5	CASRRTTGASSNRPQHF	TGTGCCAGCAGACGAACCACAGGAGCCTCCAGCAATCGGCCCCAGCATTTT
TRBJ2-7	-	TRBD1	TRBV19	CASSRNYPGTGDYEQYF	TGTGCCAGTAGCCGCAACTATCCCGGGACAGGGGACTACGAGCAGTACTTC
TRBJ2-1	-	TRBD2	TRBV28	CATVLAGHNEQFF	TGTGCCACCGTGCTAGCGGGGCACAATGAGCAGTTCTTC
TRBJ2-1	-	TRBD2	TRBV11-2	CASTFGGSGRNEQFF	TGTGCCAGCACCTTCGGGGGTAGCGGGAGGAACGAGCAGTTCTTC
TRBJ1-5	-	-	TRBV18	CASSPPERGGNQPQHF	TGTGCCAGCTCACCACCGGAGAGGGGGGGCAATCAGCCCCAGCATTTT
TRBJ1-2	-	-	TRBV29-1	CSVEAGALLF	TGCAGCGTTGAAGCAGGAGCCCTTCTCTTC
TRBJ1-1	-	TRBD1	TRBV5-1	CASSLAPGGVTEAFF	TGCGCCAGCAGCTTGGCCCCAGGGGGTGTCACTGAAGCTTTCTTT
TRBJ1-2	-	-	TRBV7-2	CASSLALQGVGYTF	TGTGCCAGCAGCTTAGCGCTACAGGGAGTTGGCTACACCTTC
TRBJ1-3	-	-	TRBV18	CASSPAGDGGNTIYF	TGTGCCAGCTCACCAGCAGGCGACGGTGGAAACACCATATATTTT
TRBJ2-7	-	-	TRBV9	CASSASGFAYEQYF	TGTGCCAGCAGCGCCTCAGGGTTCGCCTACGAGCAGTACTTC
TRBJ2-5	-	TRBD2	TRBV11-3	CASSTGLAQETQYF	TGTGCCAGCAGCACGGGACTAGCGCAAGAGACCCAGTACTTC
TRBJ2-3	-	-	TRBV6-1	CASSESGADTQYF	TGTGCCAGCAGTGAATCGGGGGCAGATACGCAGTATTTT
TRBJ2-1	medium-sized	-	TRBV2	CASSDGRRHYNEQFF	TGTGCCAGCAGTGATGGCCGGCGGCACTACAATGAGCAGTTCTTC
TRBJ1-3	-	-	TRBV5-4	CASSPSGPTGNTIYF	TGTGCCAGCAGCCCGTCAGGGCCTACTGGAAACACCATATATTTT
TRBJ2-4	-	TRBD2	TRBV2	CASQGSGVGKNIQYF	TGTGCCAGCCAAGGGAGCGGGGTCGGCAAAAACATTCAGTACTTC
TRBJ2-1	-	-	TRBV20-1	CSARVVGEQFF	TGCAGTGCTAGAGTAGTGGGTGAGCAGTTCTTC
TRBJ2-4	-	-	TRBV19	CASSIPSPQGYIQYF	TGTGCCAGTAGTATCCCGTCCCCTCAGGGTTACATTCAGTACTTC
TRBJ1-2	few	-	TRBV20-1	CSAEDYYGYTF	TGCAGTGCAGAGGACTACTATGGCTACACCTTC
TRBJ2-3	-	-	TRBV5-1	CASSPTGNADTQYF	TGCGCCAGCAGCCCGACCGGGAACGCAGATACGCAGTATTTT
TRBJ1-1	-	-	TRBV7-2	CASSHGNTEAFF	TGTGCCAGCAGCCACGGGAACACTGAAGCTTTCTTT
TRBJ2-5	-	TRBD2	TRBV7-2	CASKMTSGIQETQYF	TGTGCCAGCAAAATGACTAGCGGGATCCAAGAGACCCAGTACTTC
TRBJ1-4	few	-	TRBV15	CATSRGGATNEKLFF	TGTGCCACCAGCAGAGGCGGCGCAACTAATGAAAAACTGTTTTTT
TRBJ2-5	-	-	TRBV29-1	CSVLQGPETQYF	TGCAGCGTTCTGCAGGGGCCCGAGACCCAGTACTTC
TRBJ1-2	-	-	TRBV4-1	CASSQDSGALGYGYTF	TGCGCCAGCAGCCAAGATTCAGGGGCCCTGGGCTATGGCTACACCTTC
TRBJ2-7	-	TRBD2	TRBV27	CASSVRGSGRSYEQYF	TGTGCCAGCAGTGTCCGCGGCAGCGGGAGGTCCTACGAGCAGTACTTC
TRBJ2-5	-	-	TRBV5-8	CASSLIWARETQYF	TGTGCCAGCAGCTTGATCTGGGCGCGGGAGACCCAGTACTTC
TRBJ2-1	-	TRBD2	TRBV5-6	CASSRTSGSSYNEQFF	TGTGCCAGCAGCCGGACTAGCGGGAGCTCCTACAATGAGCAGTTCTTC
TRBJ1-1	-	-	TRBV29-1	CSLNYGGTEAFF	TGCAGCCTCAATTACGGCGGGACTGAAGCTTTCTTT
TRBJ1-5	few	TRBD1	TRBV6-5	CASKTTGRGNQPQHF	TGTGCCAGCAAAACGACAGGGAGGGGCAATCAGCCCCAGCATTTT
TRBJ1-2	-	-	TRBV7-3	CASSPQGNYGYTF	TGTGCCAGCAGCCCCCAGGGAAATTATGGCTACACCTTC
TRBJ2-2	-	TRBD2	TRBV11-3	CASSLLAGNTGELFF	TGTGCCAGCAGCTTACTAGCGGGAAACACCGGGGAGCTGTTTTTT
TRBJ2-1	-	-	TRBV5-5	CASSLAGKGNEQFF	TGTGCCAGCAGCTTGGCAGGGAAGGGCAATGAGCAGTTCTTC
TRBJ2-5	-	TRBD1	TRBV6-5	CASRAGGGETQYF	TGTGCCAGCAGGGCAGGGGGCGGAGAGACCCAGTACTTC
TRBJ2-2	-	-	TRBV7-9	CASSSSGEANTGELFF	TGTGCCAGCAGCTCATCCGGGGAGGCGAACACCGGGGAGCTGTTTTTT
TRBJ1-1	-	-	TRBV27	CASRDDGYTEAFF	TGTGCCAGCAGGGATGACGGTTACACTGAAGCTTTCTTT
TRBJ1-2	-	TRBD1	TRBV6-5	CASSESRGRDGYTF	TGTGCCAGCAGTGAATCCAGGGGGCGGGATGGCTACACCTTC
TRBJ2-1	-	-	TRBV18	CASSPLAGRSYNEQFF	TGTGCCAGCTCACCACTTGCGGGCCGCTCCTACAATGAGCAGTTCTTC
TRBJ2-5	-	-	TRBV30	CAWTRPGHERETQYF	TGTGCCTGGACACGACCGGGACACGAGAGAGAGACCCAGTACTTC
TRBJ2-7	-	TRBD2	TRBV6-5	CATRTSGSYEQYF	TGTGCCACGAGGACTAGCGGCTCCTACGAGCAGTACTTC
TRBJ1-1	-	-	TRBV7-8	CASSLKRTEAFF	TGTGCCAGCAGCTTGAAAAGAACTGAAGCTTTCTTT
TRBJ2-2	-	-	TRBV5-4	CASSQGTAARGTGELFF	TGTGCCAGCAGCCAGGGGACGGCGGCCCGGGGCACCGGGGAGCTGTTTTTT
TRBJ2-5	-	-	TRBV18	CASSPYRDETQYF	TGTGCCAGCTCACCTTACAGGGATGAGACCCAGTACTTC
TRBJ1-4	-	-	TRBV7-9	CASSPGQSTNEKLFF	TGTGCCAGCAGTCCCGGACAGTCCACTAATGAAAAACTGTTTTTT
TRBJ2-7	-	TRBD1	TRBV30	CAWSRTGAYEQYF	TGTGCCTGGAGTAGGACAGGGGCCTACGAGCAGTACTTC
TRBJ1-1	-	TRBD1	TRBV4-3	CASSRQGGDTEAFF	TGCGCCAGCAGCCGACAGGGGGGGGACACTGAAGCTTTCTTT
TRBJ1-2	-	-	TRBV19	CASSISVYGYTF	TGTGCCAGTAGTATTTCGGTTTATGGCTACACCTTC
TRBJ2-1	-	-	TRBV5-3	CARSIGGWGLNEQFF	TGTGCCAGAAGCATTGGGGGCTGGGGGCTGAATGAGCAGTTCTTC
TRBJ2-5	-	-	TRBV6-6	CASSRDRLGAFETQYF	TGTGCCAGCAGCCGCGACAGGCTTGGAGCGTTTGAGACCCAGTACTTC
TRBJ1-2	-	-	TRBV20-1	CSAEDGWVYTF	TGCAGTGCGGAGGACGGGTGGGTCTACACCTTC
TRBJ1-1	-	-	TRBV5-4	CASSLRGTEAFF	TGTGCCAGCAGCTTGCGGGGGACTGAAGCTTTCTTT
TRBJ2-1	few	TRBD2	TRBV5-1	CASSLQRGDYNEQFF	TGCGCCAGCAGCCTTCAGCGGGGGGATTACAATGAGCAGTTCTTC
TRBJ2-2	once	-	TRBV6-1	CASSTFNTGELFF	TGTGCCAGCAGTACTTTTAACACCGGGGAGCTGTTTTTT
TRBJ1-1	-	-	TRBV5-1	CASSPRTVNTEAFF	TGCGCCAGCAGCCCCAGGACAGTTAACACTGAAGCTTTCTTT
TRBJ2-5	-	TRBD1	TRBV29-1	CSGEQGSQETQYF	TGCAGCGGGGAACAGGGGTCCCAGGAGACCCAGTACTTC